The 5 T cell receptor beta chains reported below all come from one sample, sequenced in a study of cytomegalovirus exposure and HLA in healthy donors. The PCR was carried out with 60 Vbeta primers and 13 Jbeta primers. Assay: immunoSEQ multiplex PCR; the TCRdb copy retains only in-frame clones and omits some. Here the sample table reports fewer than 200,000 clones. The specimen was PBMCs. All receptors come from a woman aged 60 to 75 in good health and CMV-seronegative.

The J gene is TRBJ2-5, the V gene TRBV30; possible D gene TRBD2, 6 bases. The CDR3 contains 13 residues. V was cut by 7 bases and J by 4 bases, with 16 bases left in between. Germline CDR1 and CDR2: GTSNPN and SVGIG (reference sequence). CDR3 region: CAFEEGLRETQYF. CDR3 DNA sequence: TGTGCCTTCGAGGAGGGTCTCAGAGAGACCCAGTACTTC.

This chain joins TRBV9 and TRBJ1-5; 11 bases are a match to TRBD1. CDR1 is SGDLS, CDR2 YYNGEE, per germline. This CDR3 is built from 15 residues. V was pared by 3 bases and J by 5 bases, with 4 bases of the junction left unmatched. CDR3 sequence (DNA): TGTGCCAGCAGCGCGGGGGGACAGGGGGATCAGCCCCAGCATTTT. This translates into CASSAGGQGDQPQHF.

The CDR3 DNA sequence: TGTGCCAGCAGTGAAGTCACTCGGCTAGCGGGGAGCACAGATACGCAGTATTTT. Its translation: CASSEVTRLAGSTDTQYF. V and J are TRBV2 and TRBJ2-3, with 9 bases lining up with TRBD2. With V trimmed by 1 base and J by 0 bases, 8 bases remained unmatched. Germline CDR1 is SNHLY and CDR2 is FYNNEI. The length of the CDR3 is 18 residues.

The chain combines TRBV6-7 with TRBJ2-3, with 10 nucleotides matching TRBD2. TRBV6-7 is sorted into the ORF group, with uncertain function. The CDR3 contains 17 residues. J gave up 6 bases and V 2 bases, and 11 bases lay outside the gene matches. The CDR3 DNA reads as TGTGCCAGCAGTTACCTAGCGGGGGCCCCGGATGCGGATACGCAGTATTTT. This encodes CASSYLAGAPDADTQYF.

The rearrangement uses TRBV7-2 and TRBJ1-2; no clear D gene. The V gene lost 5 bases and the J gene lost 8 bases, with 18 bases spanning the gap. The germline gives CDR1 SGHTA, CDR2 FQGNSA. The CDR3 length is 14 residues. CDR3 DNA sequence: TGTGCCAGCAGCCCCTTTTTCCGGTCTGAAGGCTACACCTTC. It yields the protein CASSPFFRSEGYTF.